This is a list of T cell receptor beta chains from one sample in a study of blood T cell repertoires in COVID-19. Some clones are missing from TCRdb's copy, which holds only in-frame ones; the method was immunoSEQ multiplex PCR. The table records 110,000 to 150,000 clones, 76% of them present only once. The sample consisted of peripheral blood. The receptors were gathered from a man aged 55 to 70 with acute or convalescent COVID-19. The CDR3 runs from the conserved cysteine through the conserved F or W. A D gene is named only where the DNA matches it firmly. The size of a clone is reported for some rows only, either as once, few or many, or as a class for expanded clones.

size	V	length	J	D	CDR3	DNA
NA	TRBV2	13	TRBJ1-5	NA	CASGGETQQPQHF	TGTGCCAGCGGAGGGGAGACCCAACAGCCCCAGCATTTT
NA	TRBV24-1	15	TRBJ2-5	TRBD2	CATSDTGTIQETQYF	TGTGCCACCAGTGACACCGGGACTATACAAGAGACCCAGTACTTC
once	TRBV3-1/TRBV3-2	16	TRBJ2-7	TRBD1	CASSPWDRSNSYEQYF	TGTGCCAGCAGCCCCTGGGACAGGAGTAACTCCTACGAGCAGTACTTC
NA	TRBV5-1	16	TRBJ1-3	TRBD1	CASSVQGQGRGNTIYF	TGCGCCAGCAGCGTCCAAGGACAGGGGAGAGGAAACACCATATATTTT
NA	TRBV7-2	12	TRBJ1-5	NA	CASSYPGQPQHF	TGTGCCAGCAGCTACCCGGGACAGCCCCAGCATTTT
NA	TRBV5-1	15	TRBJ2-3	TRBD1	CASSPGTGYTDTQYF	TGCGCCAGCAGCCCTGGGACAGGGTACACAGATACGCAGTATTTT
NA	TRBV29-1	13	TRBJ2-5	TRBD1	CSVSDRFGETQYF	TGCAGCGTTTCGGACAGGTTTGGGGAGACCCAGTACTTC
NA	TRBV5-5	15	TRBJ2-5	NA	CASSRNGQIQETQYF	TGTGCCAGCAGCCGCAACGGACAGATACAAGAGACCCAGTACTTC
NA	TRBV6-5	15	TRBJ2-2	NA	CASSYRHARGGELFF	TGTGCCAGCAGTTACCGACACGCGCGGGGCGGGGAGCTGTTTTTT
NA	TRBV13	16	TRBJ2-5	TRBD2	CASSLRPSGYQETQYF	TGTGCCAGCAGCTTAAGGCCTAGCGGGTACCAAGAGACCCAGTACTTC
NA	TRBV5-1	16	TRBJ2-3	TRBD1	CASSLIGGANTDTQYF	TGCGCCAGCAGCTTGATAGGGGGCGCAAATACAGATACGCAGTATTTT
few	TRBV7-2	13	TRBJ2-7	TRBD1	CASSFLQGYEQYF	TGTGCCAGCAGCTTCCTACAGGGGTACGAGCAGTACTTC
NA	TRBV28	15	TRBJ2-7	TRBD1	CASSLITTGAYEQYF	TGTGCCAGCAGTTTAATTACGACAGGGGCCTACGAGCAGTACTTC
NA	TRBV19	14	TRBJ1-5	TRBD1	CASKDRENYQPQHF	TGTGCCAGCAAGGACAGGGAGAATTATCAGCCCCAGCATTTT
NA	TRBV24-1	15	TRBJ1-5	TRBD1	CATSDGTDSNQPQHF	TGTGCCACCAGTGATGGGACAGATAGCAATCAGCCCCAGCATTTT
NA	TRBV28	14	TRBJ2-1	TRBD2	CASTNAGVRNEQFF	TGTGCCAGCACAAACGCGGGAGTGAGGAATGAGCAGTTCTTC
NA	TRBV5-1	16	TRBJ1-5	NA	CASSFAPGNSNQPQHF	TGCGCCAGCAGCTTTGCCCCAGGTAATAGCAATCAGCCCCAGCATTTT
few	TRBV7-7	15	TRBJ2-7	TRBD2	CASSLGAGGWSEQYF	TGTGCCAGCAGCTTAGGGGCGGGGGGATGGAGCGAGCAGTACTTC
NA	TRBV27	18	TRBJ2-1	TRBD2	CATRGLPSPISSYNEQFF	TGTGCCACCCGGGGACTACCGTCCCCAATTAGCTCCTACAATGAGCAGTTCTTC
few	TRBV15	14	TRBJ2-1	NA	CATSRDGFYNEQFF	TGTGCCACCAGCAGAGACGGGTTTTACAATGAGCAGTTCTTC
NA	TRBV19	15	TRBJ1-6	NA	CASSTRTTYNSPLHF	TGTGCCAGTAGTACCCGGACAACCTATAATTCACCCCTCCACTTT
NA	TRBV11-2	16	TRBJ2-3	NA	CASSLSPGLNTDTQYF	TGTGCCAGCAGCTTAAGCCCGGGACTCAACACAGATACGCAGTATTTT
NA	TRBV27	16	TRBJ1-1	NA	CASSLSPDNMNTEAFF	TGTGCCAGCAGTTTATCTCCCGACAACATGAACACTGAAGCTTTCTTT
NA	TRBV11-2	15	TRBJ2-5	NA	CASSLYLGGQETQYF	TGTGCCAGCAGCTTATATTTGGGGGGCCAAGAGACCCAGTACTTC
NA	TRBV28	13	TRBJ2-3	NA	CASSNSFTDTQYF	TGTGCCAGCAGTAACTCTTTCACAGATACGCAGTATTTT
NA	TRBV14	16	TRBJ1-4	NA	CASSHRGRGWDEKLFF	TGTGCCAGCAGCCACCGCGGAAGGGGATGGGATGAAAAACTGTTTTTT